The T cell receptor (beta chain) under discussion was sequenced for a study of blood T cells in healthy people across ages. Study-wide findings and caveats: Since the PBMCs were unsorted, naive and antigen-experienced cells could not be conclusively compared. Roughly linearly, TCR beta diversity per million T cells fell as age increased. CMV infection status of these donors was not known.

CDR3 size: 16 residues. V lost 2 bases and J lost 8; bases outside the gene matches: 8. Germline V gives CDR1 MNHEY, CDR2 SVGAGI. About this clonotype: What it binds is unknown.

Next came a second PCR, run for about 7 to 12 cycles, which used a sample-barcoded 5' primer along with a J-beta primer mix. At least 2.5 million CDR3-containing paired-end reads were obtained per sample. MiXCR was run by TCRdb on the 5' RACE reads, yielding one entry per CDR3 protein. The sample lists fewer than 1,000,000 distinct CDR3 sequences; more than 35% were seen once. The TCR sequence derives from a man older than 75 in good health. The V and J genes are TRBV6-5 and TRBJ2-1; 11 nucleotides agree with TRBD2. Sequencing input: blood. The CDR3 bases are TGTGCCAGCAGTTACATAGCGGGGGGGTTCGGGGATGAGCAGTTCTTC. Translation gives CASSYIAGGFGDEQFF.